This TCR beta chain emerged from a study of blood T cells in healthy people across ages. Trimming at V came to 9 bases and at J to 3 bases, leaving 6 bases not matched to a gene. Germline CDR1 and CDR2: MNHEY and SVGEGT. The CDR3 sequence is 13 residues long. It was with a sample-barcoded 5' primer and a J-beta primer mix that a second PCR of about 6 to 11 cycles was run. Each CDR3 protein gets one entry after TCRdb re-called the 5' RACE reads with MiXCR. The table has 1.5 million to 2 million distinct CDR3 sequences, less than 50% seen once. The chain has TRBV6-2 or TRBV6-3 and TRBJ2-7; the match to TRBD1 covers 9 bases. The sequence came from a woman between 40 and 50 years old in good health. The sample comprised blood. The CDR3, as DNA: TGTGCCAGTTGGACAGGGGCCGACTACGAGCAGTACTTC. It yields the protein CASWTGADYEQYF.